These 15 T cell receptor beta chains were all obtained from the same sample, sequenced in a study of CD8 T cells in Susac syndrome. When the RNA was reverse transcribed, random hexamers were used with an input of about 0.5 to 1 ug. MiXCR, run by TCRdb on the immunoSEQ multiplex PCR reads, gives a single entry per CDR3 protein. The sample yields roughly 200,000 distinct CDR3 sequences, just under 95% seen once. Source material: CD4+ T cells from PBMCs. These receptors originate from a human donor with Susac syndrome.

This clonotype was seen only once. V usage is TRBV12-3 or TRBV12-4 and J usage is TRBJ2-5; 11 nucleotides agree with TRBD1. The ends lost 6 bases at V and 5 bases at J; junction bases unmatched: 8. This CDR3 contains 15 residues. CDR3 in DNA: TGTGCCAGCAGATCCGGGACAGGGGGTGTGGAGACCCAGTACTTC. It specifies CASRSGTGGVETQYF.

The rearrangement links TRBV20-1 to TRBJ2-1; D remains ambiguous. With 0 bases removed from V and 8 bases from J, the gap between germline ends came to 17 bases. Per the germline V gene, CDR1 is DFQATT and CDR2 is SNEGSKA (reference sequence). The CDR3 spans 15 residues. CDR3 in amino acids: CSARDYRVVGDEQFF. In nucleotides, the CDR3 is TGCAGTGCTAGAGATTACCGGGTTGTGGGCGATGAGCAGTTCTTC.

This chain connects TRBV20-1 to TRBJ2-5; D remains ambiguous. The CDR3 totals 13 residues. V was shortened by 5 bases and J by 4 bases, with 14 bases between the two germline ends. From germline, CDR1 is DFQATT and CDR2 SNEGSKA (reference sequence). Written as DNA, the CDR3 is TGCAGTGCTTTACGACCCTACTTAGAGACCCAGTACTTC. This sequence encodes CSALRPYLETQYF.

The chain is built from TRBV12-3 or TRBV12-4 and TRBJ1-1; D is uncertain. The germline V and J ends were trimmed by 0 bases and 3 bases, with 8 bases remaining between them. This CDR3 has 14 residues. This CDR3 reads CASSLAHVDTEAFF. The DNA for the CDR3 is TGTGCCAGCAGTTTAGCGCATGTTGACACTGAAGCTTTCTTT.

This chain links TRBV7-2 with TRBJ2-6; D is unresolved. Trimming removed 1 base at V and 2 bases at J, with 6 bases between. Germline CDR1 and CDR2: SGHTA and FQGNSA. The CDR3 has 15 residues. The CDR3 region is CASSLVLAGANVLTF. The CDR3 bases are TGTGCCAGCAGCTTAGTACTCGCTGGGGCCAACGTCCTGACTTTC.

The CDR3 spells CASSQDGASGGPGETQYF. The CDR3 nucleotides read TGTGCCAGCAGCCAAGATGGCGCTAGCGGGGGGCCGGGGGAGACCCAGTACTTC. The V call is TRBV4-2, the J call TRBJ2-5; 11 positions match TRBD2. Per germline, CDR1 LGHNA and CDR2 YNFKEQ. With 0 bases clipped from V and 5 bases from J, the junction kept 11 bases outside the gene matches. The CDR3 consists of 18 residues.

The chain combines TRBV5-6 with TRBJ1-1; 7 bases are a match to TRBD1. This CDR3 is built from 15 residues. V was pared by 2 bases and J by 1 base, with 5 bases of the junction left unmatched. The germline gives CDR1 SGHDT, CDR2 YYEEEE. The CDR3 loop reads CASSLGGQPNTEAFF. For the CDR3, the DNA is TGTGCCAGCAGCTTAGGGGGACAGCCGAACACTGAAGCTTTCTTT.

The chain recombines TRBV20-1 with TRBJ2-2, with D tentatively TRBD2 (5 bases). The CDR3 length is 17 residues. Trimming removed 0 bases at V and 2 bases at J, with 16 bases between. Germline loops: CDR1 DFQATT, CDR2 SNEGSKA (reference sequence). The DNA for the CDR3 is TGCAGTGCTAGAGATCTGGAGGACCCGACAAACACCGGGGAGCTGTTTTTT. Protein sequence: CSARDLEDPTNTGELFF.

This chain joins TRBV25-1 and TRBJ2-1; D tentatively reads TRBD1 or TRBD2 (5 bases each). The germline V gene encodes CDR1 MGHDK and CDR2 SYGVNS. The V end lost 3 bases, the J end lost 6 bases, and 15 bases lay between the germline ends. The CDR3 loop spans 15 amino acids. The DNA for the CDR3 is TGTGCCAGCAGTGATAGCGCCTCGGGGCTCAATGAGCAGTTCTTC. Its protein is CASSDSASGLNEQFF.

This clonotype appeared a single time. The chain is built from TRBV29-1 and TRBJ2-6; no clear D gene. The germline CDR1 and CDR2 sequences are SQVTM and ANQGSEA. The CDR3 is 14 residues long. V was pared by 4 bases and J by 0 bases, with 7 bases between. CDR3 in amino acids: CSVVPASGANVLTF. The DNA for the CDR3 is TGCAGCGTTGTTCCAGCCTCTGGGGCCAACGTCCTGACTTTC.

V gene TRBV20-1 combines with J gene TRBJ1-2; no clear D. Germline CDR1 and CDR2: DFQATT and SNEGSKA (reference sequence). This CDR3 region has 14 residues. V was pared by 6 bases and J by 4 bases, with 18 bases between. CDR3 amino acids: CSALDRLSPYGYTF. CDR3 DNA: TGCAGTGCCCTAGATCGACTGAGCCCCTATGGCTACACCTTC.

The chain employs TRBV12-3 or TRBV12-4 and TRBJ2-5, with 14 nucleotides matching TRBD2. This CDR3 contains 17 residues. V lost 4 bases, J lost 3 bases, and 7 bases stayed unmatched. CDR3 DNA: TGTGCCAGCAGTTCCGAGAGACTAGCGGGGGGGAAAGAGACCCAGTACTTC. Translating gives CASSSERLAGGKETQYF.

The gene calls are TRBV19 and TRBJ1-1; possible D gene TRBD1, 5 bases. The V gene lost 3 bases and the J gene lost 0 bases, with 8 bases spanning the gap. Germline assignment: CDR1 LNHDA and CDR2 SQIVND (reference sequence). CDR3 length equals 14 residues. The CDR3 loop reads CASSIWGLNTEAFF. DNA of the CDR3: TGTGCCAGTAGTATTTGGGGCTTGAACACTGAAGCTTTCTTT.

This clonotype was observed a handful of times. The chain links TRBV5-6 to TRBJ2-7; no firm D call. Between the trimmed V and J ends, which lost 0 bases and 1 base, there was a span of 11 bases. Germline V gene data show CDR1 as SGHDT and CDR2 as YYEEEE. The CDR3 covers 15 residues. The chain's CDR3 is CASSLAEMESYEQYF. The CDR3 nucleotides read TGTGCCAGCAGCTTGGCCGAAATGGAGTCCTACGAGCAGTACTTC.

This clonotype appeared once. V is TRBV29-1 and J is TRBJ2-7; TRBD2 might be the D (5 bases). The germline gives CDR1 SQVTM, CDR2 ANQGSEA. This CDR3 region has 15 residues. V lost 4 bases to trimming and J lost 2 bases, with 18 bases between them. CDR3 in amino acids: CSVVRRVAGTYEQYF. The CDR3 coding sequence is TGCAGCGTTGTTAGAAGGGTAGCCGGGACCTACGAGCAGTACTTC.